A selection of T cell receptor beta chains follows, all from one sample in a study of identical twins. TCRdb reanalysed the 5' RACE reads using MiXCR and keeps one entry per CDR3 protein. In the table there are roughly 710,000 distinct CDR3 sequences, around 6% of which are singletons. Sequenced material: naive T cells sorted from blood. The receptor source for this set is a man younger than 35 in good health. Each CDR3 is given with its conserved first and last residue. A D gene is named only where the DNA matches it firmly. A clone size is listed for some rows: how often the clone was seen (once, few, many), or a class if it is expanded.

clone size: many; J gene: TRBJ2-5; D gene: .; CDR3 length: 12; V gene: TRBV6-2/TRBV6-3; CDR3 protein: CASRRSVETQYF; CDR3 DNA: TGTGCCAGCAGGAGGTCTGTGGAGACCCAGTACTTC
clone size: many; J gene: TRBJ1-4; D gene: .; CDR3 length: 14; V gene: TRBV10-3; CDR3 protein: CAISEGATNEKLFF; CDR3 DNA: TGTGCCATCAGTGAGGGGGCAACTAATGAAAAACTGTTTTTT
clone size: few; J gene: TRBJ1-4; D gene: .; CDR3 length: 14; V gene: TRBV6-1; CDR3 protein: CASRAIQTNEKLFF; CDR3 DNA: TGTGCCAGCAGGGCTATCCAGACTAATGAAAAACTGTTTTTT
clone size: .; J gene: TRBJ2-1; D gene: .; CDR3 length: 15; V gene: TRBV27; CDR3 protein: CASSLLGGYTNEQFF; CDR3 DNA: TGTGCCAGCAGCCTCCTCGGGGGCTATACTAATGAGCAGTTCTTC
clone size: .; J gene: TRBJ2-7; D gene: TRBD2; CDR3 length: 17; V gene: TRBV5-1; CDR3 protein: CASSSGLAGSIAYEQYF; CDR3 DNA: TGCGCCAGCAGCTCGGGACTAGCGGGATCTATCGCCTACGAGCAGTACTTC
clone size: .; J gene: TRBJ1-1; D gene: .; CDR3 length: 13; V gene: TRBV4-2; CDR3 protein: CASSQAKGTEAFF; CDR3 DNA: TGTGCCAGCAGCCAAGCGAAAGGCACTGAAGCTTTCTTT
clone size: many; J gene: TRBJ2-7; D gene: .; CDR3 length: 14; V gene: TRBV6-2/TRBV6-3; CDR3 protein: CASSLPRVGIEQYF; CDR3 DNA: TGTGCCAGCAGCCTTCCCCGGGTAGGGATTGAGCAGTACTTC
clone size: .; J gene: TRBJ2-1; D gene: .; CDR3 length: 15; V gene: TRBV5-6; CDR3 protein: CASRAGTFFNNEQFF; CDR3 DNA: TGTGCCAGCAGAGCCGGGACTTTCTTCAACAATGAGCAGTTCTTC
clone size: few; J gene: TRBJ1-2; D gene: .; CDR3 length: 14; V gene: TRBV6-5; CDR3 protein: CASSYSRTDYGYTF; CDR3 DNA: TGTGCCAGCAGTTACTCGAGAACAGACTATGGCTACACCTTC
clone size: few; J gene: TRBJ2-7; D gene: TRBD1; CDR3 length: 14; V gene: TRBV5-1; CDR3 protein: CASSLGQGENEQYF; CDR3 DNA: TGCGCCAGCAGCTTGGGACAGGGGGAGAACGAGCAGTACTTC
clone size: many; J gene: TRBJ1-6; D gene: TRBD1; CDR3 length: 13; V gene: TRBV20-1; CDR3 protein: CSARTGDNSPLHF; CDR3 DNA: TGCAGTGCGCGGACAGGGGACAATTCACCCCTCCACTTT
clone size: few; J gene: TRBJ2-4; D gene: .; CDR3 length: 14; V gene: TRBV3-1; CDR3 protein: CASALGGALKLQYF; CDR3 DNA: TGTGCCAGCGCTCTGGGTGGAGCGCTAAAACTTCAGTACTTC
clone size: .; J gene: TRBJ1-5; D gene: .; CDR3 length: 13; V gene: TRBV7-2; CDR3 protein: CASSTSNQEPQHF; CDR3 DNA: TGTGCCAGCAGCACGAGCAATCAGGAGCCCCAGCATTTT
clone size: few; J gene: TRBJ2-3; D gene: TRBD2; CDR3 length: 18; V gene: TRBV20-1; CDR3 protein: CSARDLPRPSGSTDTQYF; CDR3 DNA: TGCAGTGCTAGAGATCTCCCCCGCCCTAGCGGGAGCACAGATACGCAGTATTTT
clone size: few; J gene: TRBJ2-3; D gene: .; CDR3 length: 13; V gene: TRBV24-1; CDR3 protein: CATSDPDPNTQYF; CDR3 DNA: TGTGCCACCAGTGATCCGGACCCGAATACGCAGTATTTT
clone size: few; J gene: TRBJ2-1; D gene: .; CDR3 length: 13; V gene: TRBV5-1; CDR3 protein: CASSWGEYNEQFF; CDR3 DNA: TGCGCCAGCAGCTGGGGAGAGTACAATGAGCAGTTCTTC
clone size: .; J gene: TRBJ2-2; D gene: TRBD1; CDR3 length: 14; V gene: TRBV19; CDR3 protein: CASSSRGYTGELFF; CDR3 DNA: TGTGCCAGTAGTTCCAGGGGGTATACCGGGGAGCTGTTTTTT
clone size: many; J gene: TRBJ1-1; D gene: .; CDR3 length: 12; V gene: TRBV6-5; CDR3 protein: CASEGPNTEAFF; CDR3 DNA: TGTGCCAGCGAGGGTCCGAACACTGAAGCTTTCTTT
clone size: .; J gene: TRBJ1-4; D gene: .; CDR3 length: 12; V gene: TRBV30; CDR3 protein: CAWAEFNEKLFF; CDR3 DNA: TGTGCCTGGGCAGAGTTTAATGAAAAACTGTTTTTT
clone size: many; J gene: TRBJ1-1; D gene: .; CDR3 length: 13; V gene: TRBV10-3; CDR3 protein: CAISSPENTEAFF; CDR3 DNA: TGTGCCATCAGTAGCCCAGAGAACACTGAAGCTTTCTTT
clone size: .; J gene: TRBJ2-1; D gene: TRBD1; CDR3 length: 17; V gene: TRBV7-9; CDR3 protein: CASSLKPPGQGALEQFF; CDR3 DNA: TGTGCCAGCAGTTTGAAACCTCCGGGACAGGGGGCCCTTGAGCAGTTCTTC
clone size: .; J gene: TRBJ2-4; D gene: .; CDR3 length: 14; V gene: TRBV20-1; CDR3 protein: CSARTVLAKNIQYF; CDR3 DNA: TGCAGTGCTAGAACAGTGCTAGCCAAAAACATTCAGTACTTC
clone size: many; J gene: TRBJ1-1; D gene: .; CDR3 length: 14; V gene: TRBV12-3/TRBV12-4; CDR3 protein: CASRSGVVSTEAFF; CDR3 DNA: TGTGCCAGCAGATCAGGGGTCGTGAGCACTGAAGCTTTCTTT
clone size: .; J gene: TRBJ2-1; D gene: TRBD1; CDR3 length: 14; V gene: TRBV6-1; CDR3 protein: CASPWDSGYNEQFF; CDR3 DNA: TGTGCCAGCCCATGGGACAGCGGTTACAATGAGCAGTTCTTC
clone size: many; J gene: TRBJ2-7; D gene: TRBD2; CDR3 length: 14; V gene: TRBV10-3; CDR3 protein: CAISEVEAGELRYF; CDR3 DNA: TGTGCCATCAGTGAGGTGGAAGCGGGAGAACTTCGGTACTTC
clone size: .; J gene: TRBJ2-7; D gene: .; CDR3 length: 14; V gene: TRBV27; CDR3 protein: CASGKGPSPYEQYF; CDR3 DNA: TGTGCCAGCGGGAAGGGTCCTTCGCCTTACGAGCAGTACTTC